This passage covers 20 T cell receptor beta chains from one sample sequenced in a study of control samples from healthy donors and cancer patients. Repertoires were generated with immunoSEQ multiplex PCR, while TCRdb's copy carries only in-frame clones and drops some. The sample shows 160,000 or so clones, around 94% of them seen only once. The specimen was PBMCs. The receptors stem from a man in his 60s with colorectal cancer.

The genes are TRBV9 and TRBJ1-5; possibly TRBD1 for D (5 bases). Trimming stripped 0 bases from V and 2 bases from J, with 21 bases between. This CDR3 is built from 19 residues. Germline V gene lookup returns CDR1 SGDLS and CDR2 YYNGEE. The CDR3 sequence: CASSVVVGDWVVGNQPQHF. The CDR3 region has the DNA TGTGCCAGCAGCGTAGTAGTGGGGGATTGGGTAGTTGGCAATCAGCCCCAGCATTTT.

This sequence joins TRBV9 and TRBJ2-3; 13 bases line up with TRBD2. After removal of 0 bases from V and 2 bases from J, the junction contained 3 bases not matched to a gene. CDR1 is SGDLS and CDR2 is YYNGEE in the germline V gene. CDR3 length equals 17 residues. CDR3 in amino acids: CASSVVTSGGFTDTQYF. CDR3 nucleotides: TGTGCCAGCAGCGTAGTGACTAGCGGGGGGTTCACAGATACGCAGTATTTT.

The CDR3 coding sequence is TGTGCCAGCAGCTTAGGGGGCACCGATCAGCCCCAGCATTTT. This gives the protein CASSLGGTDQPQHF. The V call is TRBV7-9, the J call TRBJ1-5; possibly TRBD1 for D (5 bases). The CDR3 contains 14 residues. The germline V gene has CDR1 SEHNR and CDR2 FQNEAQ (reference sequence). Trimming took 1 base from V and 5 from J, leaving 9 bases between them.

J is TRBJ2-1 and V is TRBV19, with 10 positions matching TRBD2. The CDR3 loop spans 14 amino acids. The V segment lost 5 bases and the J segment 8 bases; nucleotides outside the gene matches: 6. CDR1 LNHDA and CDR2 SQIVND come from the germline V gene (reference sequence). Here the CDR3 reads CASSVLAGADEQFF. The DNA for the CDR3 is TGTGCCAGTAGTGTTCTAGCGGGGGCGGATGAGCAGTTCTTC. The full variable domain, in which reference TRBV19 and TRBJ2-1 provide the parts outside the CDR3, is DGGITQSPKYLFRKEGQNVTLSCEQNLNHDAMYWYRQDPGQGLRLIYYSQIVNDFQKGDIAEGYSVSREKKESFPLTVTSAQKNPTAFYLCASSVLAGADEQFFGPGTRLTVL.

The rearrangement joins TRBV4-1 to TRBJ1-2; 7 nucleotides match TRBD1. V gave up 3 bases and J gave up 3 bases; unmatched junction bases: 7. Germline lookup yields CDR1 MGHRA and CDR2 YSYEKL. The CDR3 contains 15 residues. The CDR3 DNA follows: TGCGCCAGCAGCCAGCCGGACAGGACAGACTATGGCTACACCTTC. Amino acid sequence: CASSQPDRTDYGYTF.

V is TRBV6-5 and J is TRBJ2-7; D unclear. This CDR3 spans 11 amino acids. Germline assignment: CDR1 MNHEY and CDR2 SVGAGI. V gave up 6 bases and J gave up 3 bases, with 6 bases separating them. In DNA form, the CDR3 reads TGTGCCAGCAGCGAGTTCTACGAGCAGTACTTC. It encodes CASSEFYEQYF.

CDR3 DNA sequence: TGTGCCACGACTAGCGGGGGGTTCGCGAACACCGGGGAGCTGTTTTTT. Translated, it gives CATTSGGFANTGELFF. The rearrangement uses TRBV19 and TRBJ2-2; 13 bases align to TRBD2. CDR3 length equals 16 residues. J was trimmed by 0 bases and V by 10 bases; bases with no gene match: 5. The germline gives CDR1 LNHDA, CDR2 SQIVND (reference sequence).

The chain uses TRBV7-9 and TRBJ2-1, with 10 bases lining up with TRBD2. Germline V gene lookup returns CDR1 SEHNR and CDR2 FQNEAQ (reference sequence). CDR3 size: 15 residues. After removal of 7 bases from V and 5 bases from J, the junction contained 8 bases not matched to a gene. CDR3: CASNALGLANNEQFF. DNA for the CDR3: TGTGCCAGCAACGCGCTGGGACTAGCGAACAATGAGCAGTTCTTC.

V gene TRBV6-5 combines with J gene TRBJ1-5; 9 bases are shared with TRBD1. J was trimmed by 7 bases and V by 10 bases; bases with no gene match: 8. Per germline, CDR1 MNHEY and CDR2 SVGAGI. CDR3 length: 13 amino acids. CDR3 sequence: CATRTGVGQPQHF. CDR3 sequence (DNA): TGTGCCACCCGGACAGGGGTAGGGCAGCCCCAGCATTTT.

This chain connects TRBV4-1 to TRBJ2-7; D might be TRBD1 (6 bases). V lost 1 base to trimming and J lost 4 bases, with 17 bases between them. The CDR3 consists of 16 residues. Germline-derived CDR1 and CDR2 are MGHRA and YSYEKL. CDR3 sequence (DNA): TGCGCCAGCAGCCAAGTACCCAGGGGCAGAACTTACGAGCAGTACTTC. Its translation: CASSQVPRGRTYEQYF.

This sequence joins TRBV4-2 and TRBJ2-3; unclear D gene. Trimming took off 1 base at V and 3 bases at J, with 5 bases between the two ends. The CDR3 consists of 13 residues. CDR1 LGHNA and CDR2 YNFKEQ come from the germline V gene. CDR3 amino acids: CASSQGVTDTQYF. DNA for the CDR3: TGTGCCAGCAGCCAAGGCGTAACAGATACGCAGTATTTT.

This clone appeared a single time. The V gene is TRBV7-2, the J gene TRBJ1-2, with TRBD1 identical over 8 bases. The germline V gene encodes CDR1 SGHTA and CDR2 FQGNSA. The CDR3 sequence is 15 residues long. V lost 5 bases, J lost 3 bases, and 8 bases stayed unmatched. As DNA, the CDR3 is TGTGCCAGCAGCACGACAGGGGCGTCCCACTATGGCTACACCTTC. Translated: CASSTTGASHYGYTF. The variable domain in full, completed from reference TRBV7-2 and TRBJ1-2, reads GAGVSQSPSNKVTEKGKDVELRCDPISGHTALYWYRQSLGQGLEFLIYFQGNSAPDKSGLPSDRFSAERTGGSVSTLTIQRTQQEDSAVYLCASSTTGASHYGYTFGSGTRLTVV.

Written as DNA, the CDR3 is TGTGCCAGCAGCCTATCGACGGGGGCGCGCTACAATGAGCAGTTCTTC. It specifies CASSLSTGARYNEQFF. This rearrangement joins TRBV28 to TRBJ2-1, with D perhaps assigned TRBD1 or TRBD2 (6 bases each). Trimming took 6 bases from V and 3 from J, leaving 18 bases between them. In germline, CDR1 is MDHEN, CDR2 SYDVKM. The CDR3 has 16 residues.

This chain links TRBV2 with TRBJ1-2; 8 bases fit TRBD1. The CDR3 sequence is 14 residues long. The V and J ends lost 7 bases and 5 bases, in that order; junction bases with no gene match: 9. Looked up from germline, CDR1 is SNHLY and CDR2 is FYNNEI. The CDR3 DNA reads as TGTGCCAGCATTCAGGGGGCAGGGGAGTATGGCTACACCTTC. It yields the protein CASIQGAGEYGYTF. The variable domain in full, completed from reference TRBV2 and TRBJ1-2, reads EPEVTQTPSHQVTQMGQEVILRCVPISNHLYFYWYRQILGQKVEFLVSFYNNEISEKSEIFDDQFSVERPDGSNFTLKIRSTKLEDSAMYFCASIQGAGEYGYTFGSGTRLTVV.

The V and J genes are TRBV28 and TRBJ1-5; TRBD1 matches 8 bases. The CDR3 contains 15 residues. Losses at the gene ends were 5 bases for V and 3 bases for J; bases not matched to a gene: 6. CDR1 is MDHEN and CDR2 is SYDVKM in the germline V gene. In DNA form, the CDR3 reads TGTGCCAGCAGTATCGCGGACAGGGACAATCAGCCCCAGCATTTT. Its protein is CASSIADRDNQPQHF.

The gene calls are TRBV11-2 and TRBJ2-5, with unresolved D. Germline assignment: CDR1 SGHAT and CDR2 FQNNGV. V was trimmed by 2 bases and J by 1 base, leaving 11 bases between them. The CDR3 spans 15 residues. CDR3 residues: CASSLTHSFQETQYF. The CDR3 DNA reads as TGTGCCAGCAGCTTAACCCACTCATTCCAAGAGACCCAGTACTTC.

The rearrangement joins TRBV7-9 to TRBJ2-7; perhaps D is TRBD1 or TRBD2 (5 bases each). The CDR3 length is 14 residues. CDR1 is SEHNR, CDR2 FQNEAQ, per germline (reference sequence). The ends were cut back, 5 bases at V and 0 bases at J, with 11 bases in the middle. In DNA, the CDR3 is TGTGCCAGCAGCGGGACGGCGAGCTCCTACGAGCAGTACTTC. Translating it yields CASSGTASSYEQYF.

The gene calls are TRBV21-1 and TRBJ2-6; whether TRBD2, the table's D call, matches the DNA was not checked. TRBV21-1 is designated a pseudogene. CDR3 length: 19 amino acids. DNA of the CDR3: TGTGCCAGCAGCACCCGGGAACTAGCGGGTCCCTCTGGGGCCAACGTCCTGACTTTC. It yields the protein CASSTRELAGPSGANVLTF.

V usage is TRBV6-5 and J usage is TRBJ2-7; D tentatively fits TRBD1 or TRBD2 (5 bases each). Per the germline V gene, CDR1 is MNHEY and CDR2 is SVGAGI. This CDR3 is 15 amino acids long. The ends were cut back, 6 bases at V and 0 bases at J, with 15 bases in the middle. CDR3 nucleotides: TGTGCCAGCAGGAGATCAGGGACCTACTCCTACGAGCAGTACTTC. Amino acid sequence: CASRRSGTYSYEQYF.

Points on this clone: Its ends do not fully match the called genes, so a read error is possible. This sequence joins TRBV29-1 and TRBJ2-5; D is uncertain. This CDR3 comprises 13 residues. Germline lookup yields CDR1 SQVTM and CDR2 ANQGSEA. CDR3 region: CSFERTRGETQYF. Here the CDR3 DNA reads TGCAGCTTTGAACGGACCCGCGGAGAGACCCAGTACTTC.